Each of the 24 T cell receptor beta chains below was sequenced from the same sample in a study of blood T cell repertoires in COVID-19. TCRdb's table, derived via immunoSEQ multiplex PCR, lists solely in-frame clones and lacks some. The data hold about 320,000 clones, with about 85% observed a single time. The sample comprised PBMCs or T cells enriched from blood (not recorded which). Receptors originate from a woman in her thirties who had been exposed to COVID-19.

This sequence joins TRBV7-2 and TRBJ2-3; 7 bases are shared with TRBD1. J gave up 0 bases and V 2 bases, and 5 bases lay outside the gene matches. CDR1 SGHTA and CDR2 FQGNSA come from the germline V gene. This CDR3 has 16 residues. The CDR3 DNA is TGTGCCAGCAGCTTAACAGGGGTCCTTAGCACAGATACGCAGTATTTT. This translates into CASSLTGVLSTDTQYF.

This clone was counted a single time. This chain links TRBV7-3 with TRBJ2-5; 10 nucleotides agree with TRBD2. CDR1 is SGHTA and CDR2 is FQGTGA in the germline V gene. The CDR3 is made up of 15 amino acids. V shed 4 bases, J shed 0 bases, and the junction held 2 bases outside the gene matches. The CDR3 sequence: CASSSSGGDQETQYF. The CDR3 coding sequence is TGTGCCAGCAGCTCTAGCGGGGGCGACCAAGAGACCCAGTACTTC.

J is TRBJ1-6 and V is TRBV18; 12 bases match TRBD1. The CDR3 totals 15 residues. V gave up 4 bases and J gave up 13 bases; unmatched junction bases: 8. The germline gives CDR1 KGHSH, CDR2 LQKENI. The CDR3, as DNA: TGTGCCAGCTCACAGGGGGGACAGGGGGCGAATCCCCTCCACTTT. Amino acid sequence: CASSQGGQGANPLHF.

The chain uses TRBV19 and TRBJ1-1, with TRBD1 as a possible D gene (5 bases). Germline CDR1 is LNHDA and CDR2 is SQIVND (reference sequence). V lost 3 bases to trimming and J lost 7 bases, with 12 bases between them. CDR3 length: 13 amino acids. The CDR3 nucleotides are TGTGCCAGTAGTATGGCGGGGCCTAATGAAGCTTTCTTT. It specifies CASSMAGPNEAFF.

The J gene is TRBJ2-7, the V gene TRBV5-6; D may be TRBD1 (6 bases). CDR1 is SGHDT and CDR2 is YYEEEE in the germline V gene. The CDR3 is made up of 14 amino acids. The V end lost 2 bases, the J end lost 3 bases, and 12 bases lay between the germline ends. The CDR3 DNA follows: TGTGCCAGCAGCTTAAGTGGACAGTTCTACGAGCAGTACTTC. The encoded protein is CASSLSGQFYEQYF.

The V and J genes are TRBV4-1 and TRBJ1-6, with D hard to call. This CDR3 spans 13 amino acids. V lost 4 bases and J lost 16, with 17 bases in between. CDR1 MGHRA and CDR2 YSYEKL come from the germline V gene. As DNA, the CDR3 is TGCGCCAGCAGCCGTCTCGGGGTCGGTTTTCTCCACTTT. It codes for CASSRLGVGFLHF.

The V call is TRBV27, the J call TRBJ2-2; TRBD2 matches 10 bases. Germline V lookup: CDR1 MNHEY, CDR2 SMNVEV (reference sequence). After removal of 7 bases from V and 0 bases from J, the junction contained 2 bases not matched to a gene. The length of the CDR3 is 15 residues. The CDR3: CASITSGTNTGELFF. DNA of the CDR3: TGTGCCAGCATCACTAGCGGGACGAACACCGGGGAGCTGTTTTTT.

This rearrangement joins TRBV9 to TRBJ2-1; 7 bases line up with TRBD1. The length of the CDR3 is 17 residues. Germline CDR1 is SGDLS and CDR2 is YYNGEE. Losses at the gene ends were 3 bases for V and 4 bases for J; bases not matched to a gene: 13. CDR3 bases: TGTGCCAGCAGCGAGAGGGTAGGGACAGCTGGGTACAATGAGCAGTTCTTC. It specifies CASSERVGTAGYNEQFF. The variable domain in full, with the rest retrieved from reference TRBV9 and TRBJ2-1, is DSGVTQTPKHLITATGQRVTLRCSPRSGDLSVYWYQQSLDQGLQFLIQYYNGEERAKGNILERFSAQQFPDLHSELNLSSLELGDSALYFCASSERVGTAGYNEQFFGPGTRLTVL.

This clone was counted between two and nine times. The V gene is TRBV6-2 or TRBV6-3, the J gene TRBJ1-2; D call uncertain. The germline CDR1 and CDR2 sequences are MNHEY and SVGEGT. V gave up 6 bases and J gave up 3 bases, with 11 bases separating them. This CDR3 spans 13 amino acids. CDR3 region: CASSSSTDYGYTF. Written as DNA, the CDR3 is TGTGCCAGCAGCTCTTCTACCGACTATGGCTACACCTTC.

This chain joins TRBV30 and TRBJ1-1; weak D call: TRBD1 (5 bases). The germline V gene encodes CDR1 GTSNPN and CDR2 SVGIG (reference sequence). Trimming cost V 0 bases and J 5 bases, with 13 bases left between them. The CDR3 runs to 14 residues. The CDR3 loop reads CAWSVGGVGTEAFF. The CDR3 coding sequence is TGTGCCTGGAGTGTCGGGGGAGTGGGTACTGAAGCTTTCTTT.

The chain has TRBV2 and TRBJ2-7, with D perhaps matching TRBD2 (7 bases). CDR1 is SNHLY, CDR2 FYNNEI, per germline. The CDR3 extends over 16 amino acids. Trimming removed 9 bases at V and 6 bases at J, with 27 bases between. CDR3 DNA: TGTGCCAGTGGGCCTAATTTTGGGGGGGCAGCAGGCGAGCAGTACTTC. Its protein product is CASGPNFGGAAGEQYF.

The CDR3 reads CASSLRFCSYNEQFF. In DNA, the CDR3 is TGTGCCAGCAGCCTCCGGTTCTGTTCCTACAATGAGCAGTTCTTC. The chain joins TRBV21-1 to TRBJ2-1; no DNA check was done on the table's D call, TRBD2. TRBV21-1 is given as a pseudogene. The CDR3 has 15 residues.

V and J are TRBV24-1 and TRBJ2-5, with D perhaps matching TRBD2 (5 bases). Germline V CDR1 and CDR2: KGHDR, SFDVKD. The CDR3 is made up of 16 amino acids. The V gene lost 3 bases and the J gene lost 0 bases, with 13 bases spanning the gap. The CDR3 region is CATSDGGPTYQETQYF. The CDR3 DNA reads TGTGCCACCAGTGATGGAGGACCTACGTACCAAGAGACCCAGTACTTC.

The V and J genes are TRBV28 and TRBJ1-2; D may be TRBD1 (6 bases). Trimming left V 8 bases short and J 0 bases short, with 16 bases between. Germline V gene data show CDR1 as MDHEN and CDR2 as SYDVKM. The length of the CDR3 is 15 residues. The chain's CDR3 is CASSGGDKPNYGYTF. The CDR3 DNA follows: TGTGCCAGCTCTGGGGGGGACAAGCCTAACTATGGCTACACCTTC.

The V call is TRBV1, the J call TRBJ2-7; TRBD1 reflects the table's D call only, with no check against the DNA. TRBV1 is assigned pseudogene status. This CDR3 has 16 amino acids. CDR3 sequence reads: CTSSQDNRDLSYEQYF. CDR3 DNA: TGCACCAGCAGCCAAGATAACAGGGACCTCTCCTACGAGCAGTACTTC.

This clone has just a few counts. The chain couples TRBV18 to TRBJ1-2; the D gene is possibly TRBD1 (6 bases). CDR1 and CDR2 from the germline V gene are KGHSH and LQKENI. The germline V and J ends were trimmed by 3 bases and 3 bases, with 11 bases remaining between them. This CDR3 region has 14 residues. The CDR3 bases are TGTGCCAGCTCACCCCGGACAGAGTACTATGGCTACACCTTC. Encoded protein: CASSPRTEYYGYTF. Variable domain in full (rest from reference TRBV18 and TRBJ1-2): NAGVMQNPRHLVRRRGQEARLRCSPMKGHSHVYWYRQLPEEGLKFMVYLQKENIIDESGMPKERFSAEFPKEGPSILRIQQVVRGDSAAYFCASSPRTEYYGYTFGSGTRLTVV.

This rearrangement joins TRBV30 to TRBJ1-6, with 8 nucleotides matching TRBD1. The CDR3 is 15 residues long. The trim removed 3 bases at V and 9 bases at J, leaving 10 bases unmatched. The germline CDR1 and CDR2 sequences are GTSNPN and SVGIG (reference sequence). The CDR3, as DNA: TGTGCCTGGAGAGTCGGCAGGGGGCAGGGTTCACCCCTCCACTTT. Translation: CAWRVGRGQGSPLHF.

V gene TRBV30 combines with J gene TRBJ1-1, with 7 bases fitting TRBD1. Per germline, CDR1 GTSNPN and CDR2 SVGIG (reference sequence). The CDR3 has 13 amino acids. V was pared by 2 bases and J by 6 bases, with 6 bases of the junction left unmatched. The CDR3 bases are TGTGCCTGGAGTCCCAACAGGGGCGCTGAAGCTTTCTTT. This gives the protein CAWSPNRGAEAFF.

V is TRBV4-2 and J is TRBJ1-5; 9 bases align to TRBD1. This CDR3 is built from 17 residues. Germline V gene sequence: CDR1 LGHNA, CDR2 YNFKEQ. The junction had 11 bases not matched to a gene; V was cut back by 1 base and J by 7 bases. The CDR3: CASSQVAGQGSQQPQHF. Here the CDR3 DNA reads TGTGCCAGCAGCCAAGTCGCGGGACAGGGATCCCAACAGCCCCAGCATTTT.

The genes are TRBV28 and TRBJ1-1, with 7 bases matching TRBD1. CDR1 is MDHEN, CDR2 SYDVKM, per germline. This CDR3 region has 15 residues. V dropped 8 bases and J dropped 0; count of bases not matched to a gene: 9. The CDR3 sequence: CASGTADHMNTEAFF. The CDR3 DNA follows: TGTGCCAGCGGGACAGCCGATCACATGAACACTGAAGCTTTCTTT.

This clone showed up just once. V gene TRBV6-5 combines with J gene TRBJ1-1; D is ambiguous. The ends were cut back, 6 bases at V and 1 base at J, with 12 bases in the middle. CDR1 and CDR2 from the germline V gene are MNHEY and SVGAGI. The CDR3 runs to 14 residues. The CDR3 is CASSQVAGNTEAFF. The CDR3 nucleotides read TGTGCCAGCAGCCAGGTCGCCGGGAACACTGAAGCTTTCTTT.

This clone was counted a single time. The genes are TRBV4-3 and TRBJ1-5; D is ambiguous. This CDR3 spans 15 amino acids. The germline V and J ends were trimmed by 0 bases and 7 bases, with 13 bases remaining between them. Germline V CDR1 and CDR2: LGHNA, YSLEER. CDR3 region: CASSQELDYSQPQHF. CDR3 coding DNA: TGCGCCAGCAGCCAAGAGTTGGACTATAGCCAGCCCCAGCATTTT.

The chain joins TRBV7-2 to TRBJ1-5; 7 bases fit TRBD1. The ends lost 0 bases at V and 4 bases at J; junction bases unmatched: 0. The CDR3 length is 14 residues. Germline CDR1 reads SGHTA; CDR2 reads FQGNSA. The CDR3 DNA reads TGTGCCAGCAGCTTAGCGACAGGGAATCAGCCCCAGCATTTT. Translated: CASSLATGNQPQHF. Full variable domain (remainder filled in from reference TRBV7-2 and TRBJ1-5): GAGVSQSPSNKVTEKGKDVELRCDPISGHTALYWYRQSLGQGLEFLIYFQGNSAPDKSGLPSDRFSAERTGGSVSTLTIQRTQQEDSAVYLCASSLATGNQPQHFGDGTRLSIL.

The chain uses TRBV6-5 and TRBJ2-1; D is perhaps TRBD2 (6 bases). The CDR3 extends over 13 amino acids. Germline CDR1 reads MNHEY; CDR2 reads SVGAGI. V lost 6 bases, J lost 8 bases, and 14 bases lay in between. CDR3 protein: CASSPGEFYEQFF. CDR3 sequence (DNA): TGTGCCAGCAGCCCGGGAGAATTCTATGAGCAGTTCTTC.